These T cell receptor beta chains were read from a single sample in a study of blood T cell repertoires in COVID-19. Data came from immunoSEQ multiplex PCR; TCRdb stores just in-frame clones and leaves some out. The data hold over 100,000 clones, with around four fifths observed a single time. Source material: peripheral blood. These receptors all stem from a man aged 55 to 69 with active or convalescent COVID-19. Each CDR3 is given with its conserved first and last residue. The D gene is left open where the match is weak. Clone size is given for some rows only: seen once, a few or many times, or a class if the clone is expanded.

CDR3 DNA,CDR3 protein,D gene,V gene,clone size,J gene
TGTGCCACCAGTGATACGGACAGGGACCTCGGCTACACCTTC,CATSDTDRDLGYTF,TRBD1,TRBV24-1,.,TRBJ1-2
TGTGCCAGCAGTGAAGGGAGCAGGGGACAAGGGGAGACCCAGTACTTC,CASSEGSRGQGETQYF,.,TRBV25-1,.,TRBJ2-5
TGTGCCAGCAGCGTCTACCCAGGTGATGAGCAGTTCTTC,CASSVYPGDEQFF,.,TRBV9,.,TRBJ2-1
TGTGCCAGTAGTATCTTCTCAGGGGGCAGGTACGAGCAGTACTTC,CASSIFSGGRYEQYF,TRBD1,TRBV19,.,TRBJ2-7
TGTGCCAGCAGCAGTAACACCGGGACTAGCGGGAGGGTAACCTACGAGCAGTACTTC,CASSSNTGTSGRVTYEQYF,TRBD2,TRBV28,.,TRBJ2-7
TGTGCCAGCAGGGGACAGGGGACCGGGGAGCTGTTTTTT,CASRGQGTGELFF,TRBD1,TRBV25-1,.,TRBJ2-2
TGTGCCAGCAGCCATACTGGGACTAGCGGGTACGAGCAGTACTTC,CASSHTGTSGYEQYF,TRBD2,TRBV5-4,.,TRBJ2-7
TGTGCCAGCCGACAGGGGGGCAATCAGCCCCAGCATTTT,CASRQGGNQPQHF,TRBD1,TRBV6-5,.,TRBJ1-5
TGTGCCAGCAGCCAAGATCTAGGGACTAGCGTTTACGAGCAGTACTTC,CASSQDLGTSVYEQYF,TRBD2,TRBV14,few,TRBJ2-7
TGCGCCAGCAGTGAGTCAAACAGGTGGTATGGCTACACCTTC,CASSESNRWYGYTF,.,TRBV10-1,once,TRBJ1-2
TGCAGTGCTAGTCCTCCCTCCGGGACTAGCGGGAGTGGAGCGGGAGAGACCCAGTACTTC,CSASPPSGTSGSGAGETQYF,TRBD2,TRBV20-1,.,TRBJ2-5
TGTGCCACCTCCTGGCGGGAAGGGCACCAAGAGACCCAGTACTTC,CATSWREGHQETQYF,.,TRBV27,.,TRBJ2-5
TGCGCCAGCAGCTCCGGGACAGGGGTAACTGAAGCTTTCTTT,CASSSGTGVTEAFF,TRBD1,TRBV5-1,.,TRBJ1-1
TGTGCCAGCAGTTTAAGCGGGAGCCCCTACAATGAGCAGTTCTTC,CASSLSGSPYNEQFF,TRBD2,TRBV27,.,TRBJ2-1
TGTGCCAGCCCTTCTTTAGGGGGCAACTATGGCTACACCTTC,CASPSLGGNYGYTF,TRBD1,TRBV2,.,TRBJ1-2
TGCAGCGTTGAAGACAGGGGGCTTAGTGGCTACACCTTC,CSVEDRGLSGYTF,TRBD1,TRBV29-1,.,TRBJ1-2
TGCAGCGTTGAAGACCAGGGGGCCTACGGGGCCAACGTCCTGACTTTC,CSVEDQGAYGANVLTF,TRBD1,TRBV29-1,.,TRBJ2-6
TGTGCCAGCATCCCTACTAGCTTCTCCTACAATGAGCAGTTCTTC,CASIPTSFSYNEQFF,.,TRBV6-5,.,TRBJ2-1
TGTGCCAGCAGCTTAGTTCGGACGGGAGTGGAAAAAAATACGCAGTATTTT,CASSLVRTGVEKNTQYF,.,TRBV7-8,.,TRBJ2-3
TGTGCCAGCACCCAGGGCGGGGAGCTGTTTTTT,CASTQGGELFF,.,TRBV12-3/TRBV12-4,.,TRBJ2-2
TGCAGCGTTGCCCCTGGACACTACAATGAGCAGTTCTTC,CSVAPGHYNEQFF,.,TRBV29-1,.,TRBJ2-1
TGTGCCAGCAGTTACTCGGGACAGGGCCATCAAGAGACCCAGTACTTC,CASSYSGQGHQETQYF,TRBD1,TRBV6-5,.,TRBJ2-5
TGTGCCAGTAGACCAGGGGACAGGGGGAGCAATCAGCCCCAGCATTTT,CASRPGDRGSNQPQHF,TRBD1,TRBV19,few,TRBJ1-5
TGCGCCAGCAGTGAGCCACGGGACAGGGGGCCCACGAACACCGGGGAGCTGTTTTTT,CASSEPRDRGPTNTGELFF,TRBD1,TRBV10-1,.,TRBJ2-2
TGTGCCAGCAACTACAGGGGGCGAGATAATTCACCCCTCCACTTT,CASNYRGRDNSPLHF,TRBD1,TRBV5-5,.,TRBJ1-6
TGCAGCGGTAGAAGGGGTCCGCAAGAGACCCAGTACTTC,CSGRRGPQETQYF,.,TRBV29-1,.,TRBJ2-5
TGCGCCAGCTCACCGGGGACAGGGGCCATCTCCTACGAGCAGTACTTC,CASSPGTGAISYEQYF,TRBD1,TRBV23-1,.,TRBJ2-7
TGTGCCAGCAGCTTAAGGGGAGGAATCGAGCAGTACTTC,CASSLRGGIEQYF,.,TRBV7-3,.,TRBJ2-7
TGTGCCAGCAGCCCGGACAGCTCCACCGGGGAGCTGTTTTTT,CASSPDSSTGELFF,.,TRBV7-9,few,TRBJ2-2
TGTGCCAGCAGGCCCCGAGGGGGGGGAGATACGCAGTATTTT,CASRPRGGGDTQYF,.,TRBV6-5,.,TRBJ2-3
TGTGCCAGCAGCCCGGACAGGGGTTACTACGAGCAGTACTTC,CASSPDRGYYEQYF,TRBD1,TRBV11-2,.,TRBJ2-7
TGTGCCAGCAGTTGGACTCCACGCACAGATACGCAGTATTTT,CASSWTPRTDTQYF,.,TRBV28,.,TRBJ2-3
TGCGCCAGTCAACCGTCAGGAGGGGATGAAAAACTGTTTTTT,CASQPSGGDEKLFF,.,TRBV5-1,.,TRBJ1-4
TGTGCCAGCGGACAGGCAGGTGGCTACACCTTC,CASGQAGGYTF,TRBD1,TRBV28,few,TRBJ1-2
TGCGCCAGCAGCTTACAGGGAACAGAAAAACTGTTTTTT,CASSLQGTEKLFF,.,TRBV5-1,.,TRBJ1-4
TGCGCCAGCAGCTTGGCCCCAGGGGGCGTCCAAGGGGCCCAGTACTTC,CASSLAPGGVQGAQYF,TRBD1,TRBV5-1,few,TRBJ2-5
TGTGCCAGCAGTGGCCGAGGGAGGGGCGGGGAGCTGTTTTTT,CASSGRGRGGELFF,TRBD2,TRBV27,.,TRBJ2-2
TGTGCCACCAGTGATGCCGGGACTAGCGGGAGCCACGAGCAGTACTTC,CATSDAGTSGSHEQYF,TRBD2,TRBV24-1,few,TRBJ2-7
TGCGCCAGCAGCCAAGACCGATTAGCGGGAGGGCAGTACTTC,CASSQDRLAGGQYF,TRBD2,TRBV4-3,.,TRBJ2-4
TGTGCCTGGAACCGGGACAGATACAATGAGCAGTTCTTC,CAWNRDRYNEQFF,TRBD1,TRBV30,.,TRBJ2-1
TGCGCCAGCAGCCAAGGCGGATTCACAGATACGCAGTATTTT,CASSQGGFTDTQYF,.,TRBV4-3,few,TRBJ2-3
TGTGCCAGCAGCTACAGTTCTACTGGCTACACCTTC,CASSYSSTGYTF,.,TRBV7-9,once,TRBJ1-2
TGTGCCACCGAGGACAGGGTCACCGGTAGCAATCAGCCCCAGCATTTT,CATEDRVTGSNQPQHF,TRBD1,TRBV28,.,TRBJ1-5
TGTGCCAGCAGTGATAATGAGGCAAAACTGTTTTTT,CASSDNEAKLFF,.,TRBV2,.,TRBJ1-4
TGTGCCAGCAGGGCCGGGACAGGGGATTCACCCCTCCACTTT,CASRAGTGDSPLHF,TRBD1,TRBV5-4,.,TRBJ1-6
TGCGCCAGCACCCTAATTGGACTAGCGGGAGCAGATACGCAGTATTTT,CASTLIGLAGADTQYF,TRBD2,TRBV5-1,.,TRBJ2-3